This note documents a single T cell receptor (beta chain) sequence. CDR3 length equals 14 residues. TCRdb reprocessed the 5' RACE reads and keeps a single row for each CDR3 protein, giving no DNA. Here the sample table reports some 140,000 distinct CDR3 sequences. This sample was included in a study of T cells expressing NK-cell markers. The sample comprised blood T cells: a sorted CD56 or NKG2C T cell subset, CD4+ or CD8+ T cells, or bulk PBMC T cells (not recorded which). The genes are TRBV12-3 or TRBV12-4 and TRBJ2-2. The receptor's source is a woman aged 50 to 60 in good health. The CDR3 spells CASSFGGNTGELFF.